The entry that follows covers one T cell receptor beta chain sequence. Its antigen is currently unknown. The sample originates from a study of cytomegalovirus exposure and HLA in healthy donors. Turning to the study itself: In a later analysis, the roughly 120 validation repertoires were reported to have used the same platform as the approximately 700 first-cohort repertoires. Study-level findings and limits: Researchers counted around 180 TCR beta chains as cytomegalovirus-associated. A later analysis found first-cohort TCR clusters tended to co-occur in the 130 or so validation repertoires. Both high specificity and high sensitivity reportedly marked the classifier's diagnosis of cytomegalovirus status.

J gave up 3 bases and V 4 bases, and 7 bases lay outside the gene matches. Per the germline V gene, CDR1 is SGHRS and CDR2 is YFSETQ. This CDR3 is 14 amino acids long. TCRdb's copy holds only in-frame clones and misses some; the assay was immunoSEQ multiplex PCR. Of roughly 150,000 clones listed, 70% to 85% were seen once; the top ten hold about 32%. J is TRBJ2-7 and V is TRBV5-1; TRBD2 matches at 7 bases. This receptor was identified in a man aged 30-40 years in good health and CMV-seropositive. Sample: PBMCs. CDR3 DNA: TGCGCCAGCAGCCCCCTCCGGGGGGACTACGAGCAGTACTTC. It specifies CASSPLRGDYEQYF.